This TCR beta chain was retrieved from a study of T cells in Graves' hyperthyroidism and ophthalmopathy. For this clonotype: Its specificity is not known.

TCR beta CDR3 sequences were amplified from RNA transcripts. First-round RT-PCR of the TCR CDR3 relied on the HTBI primer set. In TCRdb, the multiplex PCR reads were re-called with MiXCR into one record per CDR3 protein. Of over 700,000 distinct CDR3 sequences listed, approximately 18% are singletons. Trimming removed 2 bases from V and 2 bases from J, with 11 bases in between. The V gene's germline CDR1 is SGHDT and CDR2 YYEEEE. The CDR3 covers 15 residues. Notes on the study in general: Ophthalmopathy and stable hyperthyroidism were told apart by a 13 V-J model.

Diagnoses were established using clinical symptoms, serum thyroxine and TRAb, thyroid ultrasound and orbital computed tomography. The PBMCs studied were ones that came from 10 ml fresh peripheral blood. The J gene is TRBJ1-5, the V gene TRBV5-6; D gene ambiguous. The sequencing sample was made of blood. The clonotype originates from a woman aged 50 to 60 with Graves' hyperthyroidism that later progressed to Graves' ophthalmopathy. The CDR3 DNA reads TGTGCCAGCAGCTTTTTCCGCCAGGGCAATCAGCCCCAGCATTTT. Translated: CASSFFRQGNQPQHF. Combining the CDR3 with reference TRBV5-6 and TRBJ1-5 gives the whole variable domain DAGVTQSPTHLIKTRGQQVTLRCSPKSGHDTVSWYQQALGQGPQFIFQYYEEEERQRGNFPDRFSGHQFPNYSSELNVNALLLGDSALYLCASSFFRQGNQPQHFGDGTRLSIL.